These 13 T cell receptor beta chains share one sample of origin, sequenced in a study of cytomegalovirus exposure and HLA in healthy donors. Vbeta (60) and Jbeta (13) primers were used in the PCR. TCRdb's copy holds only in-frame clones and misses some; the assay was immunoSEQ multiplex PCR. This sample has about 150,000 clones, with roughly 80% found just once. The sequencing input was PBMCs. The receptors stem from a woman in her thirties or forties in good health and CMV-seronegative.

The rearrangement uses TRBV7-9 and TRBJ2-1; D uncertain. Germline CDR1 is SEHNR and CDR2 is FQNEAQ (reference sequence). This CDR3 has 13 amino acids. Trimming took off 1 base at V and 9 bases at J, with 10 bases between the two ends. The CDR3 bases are TGTGCCAGCAGCTTAGGCCTAAGGAGTGAGCAGTTCTTC. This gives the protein CASSLGLRSEQFF.

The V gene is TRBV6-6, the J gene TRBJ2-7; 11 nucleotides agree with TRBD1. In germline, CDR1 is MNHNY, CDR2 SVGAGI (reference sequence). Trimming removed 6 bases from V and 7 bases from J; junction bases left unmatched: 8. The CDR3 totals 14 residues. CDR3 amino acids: CASRRDRGMEEQYF. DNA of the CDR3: TGTGCCAGCAGGCGGGACAGGGGGATGGAAGAGCAGTACTTC.

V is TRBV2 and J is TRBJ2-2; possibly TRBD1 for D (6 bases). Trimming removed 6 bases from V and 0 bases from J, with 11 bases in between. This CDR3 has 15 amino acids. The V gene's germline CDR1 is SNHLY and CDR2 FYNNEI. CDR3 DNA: TGTGCCAGCAGCTTGGACAGTGCGAACACCGGGGAGCTGTTTTTT. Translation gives CASSLDSANTGELFF.

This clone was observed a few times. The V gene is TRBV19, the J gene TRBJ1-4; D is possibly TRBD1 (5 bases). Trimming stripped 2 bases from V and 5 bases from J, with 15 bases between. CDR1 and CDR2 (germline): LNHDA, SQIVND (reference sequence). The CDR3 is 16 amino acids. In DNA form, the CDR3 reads TGTGCCAGTAGTATAAGGGGTCGCATGAGAAATGAAAAACTGTTTTTT. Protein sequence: CASSIRGRMRNEKLFF.

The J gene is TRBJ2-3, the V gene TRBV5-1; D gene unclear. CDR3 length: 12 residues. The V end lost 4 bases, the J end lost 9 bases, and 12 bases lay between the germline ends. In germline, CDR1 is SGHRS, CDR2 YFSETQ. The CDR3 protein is CASSPDMRTQYF. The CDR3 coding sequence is TGCGCCAGCAGCCCAGATATGAGGACGCAGTATTTT. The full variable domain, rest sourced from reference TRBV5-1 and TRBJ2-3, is KAGVTQTPRYLIKTRGQQVTLSCSPISGHRSVSWYQQTPGQGLQFLFEYFSETQRNKGNFPGRFSGRQFSNSRSEMNVSTLELGDSALYLCASSPDMRTQYFGPGTRLTVL.

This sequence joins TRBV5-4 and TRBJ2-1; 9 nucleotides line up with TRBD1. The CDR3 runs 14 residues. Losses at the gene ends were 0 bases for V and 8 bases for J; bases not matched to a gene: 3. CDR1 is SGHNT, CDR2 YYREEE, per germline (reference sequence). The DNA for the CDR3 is TGTGCCAGCAGCTTGGTGGGACAGGGAGATGAGCAGTTCTTC. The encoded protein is CASSLVGQGDEQFF.

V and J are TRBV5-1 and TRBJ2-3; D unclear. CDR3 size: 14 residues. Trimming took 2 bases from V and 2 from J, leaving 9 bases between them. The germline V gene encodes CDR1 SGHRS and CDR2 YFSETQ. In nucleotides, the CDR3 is TGCGCCAGCAGCTTAGAACAGAACACAGATACGCAGTATTTT. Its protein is CASSLEQNTDTQYF.

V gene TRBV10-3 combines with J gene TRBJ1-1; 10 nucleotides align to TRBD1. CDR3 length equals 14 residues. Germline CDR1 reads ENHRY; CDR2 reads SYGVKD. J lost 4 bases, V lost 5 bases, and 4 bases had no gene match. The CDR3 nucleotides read TGTGCCATCAGTAGGGGACAGGGGCCCACTGAAGCTTTCTTT. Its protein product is CAISRGQGPTEAFF.

The CDR3 DNA sequence: TGTGCCAGCAGCTCAGAACCTTTACAGGACTACGAGCAGTACTTC. The encoded protein is CASSSEPLQDYEQYF. The chain joins TRBV7-9 to TRBJ2-7; maybe TRBD1 (5 bases). Germline V gives CDR1 SEHNR, CDR2 FQNEAQ (reference sequence). The V gene lost 4 bases and the J gene lost 3 bases, with 16 bases spanning the gap. This CDR3 is built from 15 residues. Complete variable domain (other parts from reference TRBV7-9 and TRBJ2-7): DTGVSQNPRHKITKRGQNVTFRCDPISEHNRLYWYRQTLGQGPEFLTYFQNEAQLEKSRLLSDRFSAERPKGSFSTLEIQRTEQGDSAMYLCASSSEPLQDYEQYFGPGTRLTVT.

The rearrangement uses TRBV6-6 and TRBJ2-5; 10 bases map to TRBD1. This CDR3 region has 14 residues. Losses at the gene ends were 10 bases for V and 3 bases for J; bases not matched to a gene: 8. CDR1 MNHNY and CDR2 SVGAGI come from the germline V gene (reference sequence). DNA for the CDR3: TGTGCCACCCTTCGGACAGGGGGGGAAGAGACCCAGTACTTC. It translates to CATLRTGGEETQYF.

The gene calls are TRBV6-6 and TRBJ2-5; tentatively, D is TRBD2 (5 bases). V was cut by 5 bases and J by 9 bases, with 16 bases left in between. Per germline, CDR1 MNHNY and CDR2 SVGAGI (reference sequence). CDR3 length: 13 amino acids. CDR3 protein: CASSQDSEGAQYF. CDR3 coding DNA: TGTGCCAGCAGTCAGGACTCCGAGGGAGCCCAGTACTTC.

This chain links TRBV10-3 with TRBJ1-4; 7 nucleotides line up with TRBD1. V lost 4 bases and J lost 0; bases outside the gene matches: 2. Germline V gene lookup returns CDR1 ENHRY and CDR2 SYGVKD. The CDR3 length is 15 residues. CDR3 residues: CAISGQGATNEKLFF. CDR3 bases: TGTGCCATCAGTGGACAGGGAGCAACTAATGAAAAACTGTTTTTT.

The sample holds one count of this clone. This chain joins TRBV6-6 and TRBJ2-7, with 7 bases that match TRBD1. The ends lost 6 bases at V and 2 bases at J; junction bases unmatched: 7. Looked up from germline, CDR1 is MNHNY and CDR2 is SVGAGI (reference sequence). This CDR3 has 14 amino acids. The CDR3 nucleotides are TGTGCCAGCAGATTAGGCCAGGGGGCCTACGAGCAGTACTTC. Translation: CASRLGQGAYEQYF.